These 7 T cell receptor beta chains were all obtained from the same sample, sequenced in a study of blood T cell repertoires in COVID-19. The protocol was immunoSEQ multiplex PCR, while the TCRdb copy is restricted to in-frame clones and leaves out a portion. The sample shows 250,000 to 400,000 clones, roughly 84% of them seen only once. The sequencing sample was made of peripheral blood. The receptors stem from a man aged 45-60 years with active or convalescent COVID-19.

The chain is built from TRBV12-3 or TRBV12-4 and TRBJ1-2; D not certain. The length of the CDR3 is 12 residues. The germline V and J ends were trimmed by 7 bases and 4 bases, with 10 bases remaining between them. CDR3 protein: CASNINSYGYTF. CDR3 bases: TGTGCCAGCAATATTAACAGCTATGGCTACACCTTC.

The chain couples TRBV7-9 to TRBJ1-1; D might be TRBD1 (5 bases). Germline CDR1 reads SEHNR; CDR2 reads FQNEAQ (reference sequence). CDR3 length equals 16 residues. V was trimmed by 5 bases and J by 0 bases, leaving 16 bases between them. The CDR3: CASSLGDGGLNTEAFF. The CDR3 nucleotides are TGTGCCAGCAGCCTAGGGGACGGGGGTCTGAACACTGAAGCTTTCTTT.

CDR3 in amino acids: CASSQRQGRDQPQHF. The CDR3 DNA is TGTGCCAGCAGCCAAAGACAAGGGAGGGATCAGCCCCAGCATTTT. The rearrangement uses TRBV28 and TRBJ1-5; D gene unclear. CDR1 MDHEN and CDR2 SYDVKM come from the germline V gene. With 6 bases removed from V and 5 bases from J, the gap between germline ends came to 17 bases. The CDR3 is 15 amino acids.

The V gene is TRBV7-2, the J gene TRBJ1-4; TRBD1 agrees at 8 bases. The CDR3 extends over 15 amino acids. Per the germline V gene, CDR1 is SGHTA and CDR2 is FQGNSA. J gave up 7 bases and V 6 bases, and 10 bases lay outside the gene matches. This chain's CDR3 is CASRKDRGGSEKLFF. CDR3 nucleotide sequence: TGTGCCAGCAGAAAAGACAGGGGAGGGAGTGAAAAACTGTTTTTT. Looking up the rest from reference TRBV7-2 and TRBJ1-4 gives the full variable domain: GAGVSQSPSNKVTEKGKDVELRCDPISGHTALYWYRQSLGQGLEFLIYFQGNSAPDKSGLPSDRFSAERTGGSVSTLTIQRTQQEDSAVYLCASRKDRGGSEKLFFGSGTQLSVL.

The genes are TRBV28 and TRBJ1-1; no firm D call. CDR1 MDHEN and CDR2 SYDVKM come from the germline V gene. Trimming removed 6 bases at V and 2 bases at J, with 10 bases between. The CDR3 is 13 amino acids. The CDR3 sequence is CASSLRGNTEAFF. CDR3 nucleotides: TGTGCCAGCAGCTTGCGGGGAAACACTGAAGCTTTCTTT.

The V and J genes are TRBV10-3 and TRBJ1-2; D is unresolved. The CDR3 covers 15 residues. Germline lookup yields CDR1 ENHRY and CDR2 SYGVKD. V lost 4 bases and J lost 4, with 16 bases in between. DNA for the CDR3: TGTGCCATCAGTGGATCGGCGGCGGCCCGCTATGGCTACACCTTC. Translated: CAISGSAAARYGYTF.

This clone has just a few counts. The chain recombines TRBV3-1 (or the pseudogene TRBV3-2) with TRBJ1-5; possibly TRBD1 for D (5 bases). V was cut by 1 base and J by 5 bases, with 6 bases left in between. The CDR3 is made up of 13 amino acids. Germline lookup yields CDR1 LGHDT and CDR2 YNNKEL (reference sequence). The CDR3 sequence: CASSQARDQPQHF. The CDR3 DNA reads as TGTGCCAGCAGCCAAGCCAGGGATCAGCCCCAGCATTTT.